What follows is one T cell receptor beta chain and its context. What it binds is not known. The source of the sample is a study of post-analysis software for immune sequencing data. Background on the study: Courses of disease covered relapsing-remitting, secondary progressive and progressive-relapsing multiple sclerosis. Whole-study findings and limits: Samples prepared in the same batch strongly co-clustered by F measure. For normalized Chao1 diversity, multiple sclerosis patients scored significantly lower than controls did. Among several TRBV segments more frequent in patients than controls were TRBV5-6, TRBV5-1 and TRBV20-1.

This CDR3 spans 13 amino acids. The germline V and J ends were trimmed by 5 bases and 7 bases, with 17 bases remaining between them. Germline CDR1 and CDR2: SQVTM and ANQGSEA. Each TCR beta cDNA library carried unique molecular identifiers. Some 500,000 cDNA molecules came from roughly 1 to 10 million T cells. TCRdb ran MiXCR on the PCR reads and lists one entry per CDR3 protein. This table holds some 690,000 distinct CDR3 sequences, approximately 60% found once. V is TRBV29-1 and J is TRBJ1-2; TRBD1 might be the D (5 bases). Specimen: blood. This TCR was sampled from a girl aged 2 to 9 with multiple sclerosis. CDR3 loop: CSVSGRLFGGYTF. DNA of the CDR3: TGCAGCGTTTCGGGACGGCTTTTTGGTGGCTACACCTTC.